The TCR beta chain under discussion was sequenced for a study of beta chain features in type 1 diabetes. About the research overall: Patients were similar to healthy donors in age and gender (as well as in cell yields). General study results and limits: The question of HLA type influencing TCRB rearrangement was one that remained unresolved here. Patients with Type 1 diabetes showed moderately but significantly shorter TCRB CDR3s in all four CD4+ subsets.

This clone was recorded a few times. Its antigen remains unidentified. Purities in excess of 98% were seen in all sorted populations. Expressed TCRB transcripts were sequenced after all isolated RNA was converted to cDNA. Method: immunoSEQ multiplex PCR; TCRdb's copy keeps in-frame clones and lacks some. The table has hundreds of thousands of clones, around 12% seen once. Germline trimming cut 4 bases from V and 0 bases from J; bases unmatched to any gene: 6. Germline V gene lookup returns CDR1 KGHSH and CDR2 LQKENI. The CDR3 is 17 amino acids. Sequencing was done on a sample of naive CD4+ T cells from blood. The rearrangement links TRBV18 to TRBJ2-1; 10 nucleotides agree with TRBD1. This TCR was sampled from a man aged 18 to 30 in good health. The CDR3 DNA sequence: TGTGCCAGCTCACGTCCGGGACAGGGGACCTCCTACAATGAGCAGTTCTTC. Amino acid sequence: CASSRPGQGTSYNEQFF.